This TCR beta chain came from a study of cytomegalovirus exposure and HLA in healthy donors. General study points: Prior analysis indicated that the majority of TCR beta V segments exhibited productivity approximately 87% or approximately 30% of the time.

Concerning this clone: Its antigen is not known.

Primers included in the PCR were 60 Vbeta and 13 Jbeta primers. TCRdb's copy holds only in-frame clones and misses some; the assay was immunoSEQ multiplex PCR. The table records some 70,000 clones, around 68% of them present only once. This CDR3 spans 15 amino acids. Between the trimmed V and J ends, which lost 6 bases and 0 bases, there was a span of 12 bases. Germline V gene sequence: CDR1 KGHSH, CDR2 LQKENI. This clonotype was obtained from a woman aged 30 to 39 in good health and CMV-seronegative. The source material was PBMCs. The chain is built from TRBV18 and TRBJ2-1, with a possible D match to TRBD1 (5 bases). This CDR3 reads CASSQGPSSYNEQFF. The DNA of the CDR3 is TGTGCCAGCTCTCAGGGTCCGTCCTCCTACAATGAGCAGTTCTTC.